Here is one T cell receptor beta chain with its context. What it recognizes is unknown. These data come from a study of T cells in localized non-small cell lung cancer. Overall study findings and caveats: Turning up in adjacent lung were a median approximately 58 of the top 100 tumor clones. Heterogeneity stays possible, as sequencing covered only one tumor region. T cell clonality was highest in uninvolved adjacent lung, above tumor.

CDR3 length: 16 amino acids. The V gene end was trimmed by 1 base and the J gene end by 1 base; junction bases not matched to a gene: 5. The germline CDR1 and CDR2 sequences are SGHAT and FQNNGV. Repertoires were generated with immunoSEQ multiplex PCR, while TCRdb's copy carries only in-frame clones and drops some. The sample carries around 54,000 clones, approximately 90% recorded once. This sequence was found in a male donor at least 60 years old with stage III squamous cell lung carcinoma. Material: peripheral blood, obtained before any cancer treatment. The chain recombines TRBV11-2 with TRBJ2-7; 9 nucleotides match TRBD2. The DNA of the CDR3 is TGTGCCAGCAGCTTAGCGCCCAGCGGGGGGTCCTACGAGCAGTACTTC. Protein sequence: CASSLAPSGGSYEQYF.